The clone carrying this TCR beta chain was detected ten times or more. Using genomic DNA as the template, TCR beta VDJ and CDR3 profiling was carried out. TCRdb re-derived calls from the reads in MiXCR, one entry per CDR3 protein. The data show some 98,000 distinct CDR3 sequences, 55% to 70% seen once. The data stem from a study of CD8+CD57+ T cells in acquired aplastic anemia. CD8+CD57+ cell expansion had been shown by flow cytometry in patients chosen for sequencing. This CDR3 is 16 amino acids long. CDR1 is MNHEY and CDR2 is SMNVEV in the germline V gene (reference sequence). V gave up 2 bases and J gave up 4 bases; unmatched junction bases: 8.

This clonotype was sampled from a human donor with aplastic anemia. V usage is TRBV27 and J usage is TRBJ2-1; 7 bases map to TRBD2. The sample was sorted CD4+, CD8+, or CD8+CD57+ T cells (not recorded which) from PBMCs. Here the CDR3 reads CASSLIVGSGYNEQFF. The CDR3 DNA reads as TGTGCCAGCAGTTTAATTGTCGGTAGCGGGTACAATGAGCAGTTCTTC.